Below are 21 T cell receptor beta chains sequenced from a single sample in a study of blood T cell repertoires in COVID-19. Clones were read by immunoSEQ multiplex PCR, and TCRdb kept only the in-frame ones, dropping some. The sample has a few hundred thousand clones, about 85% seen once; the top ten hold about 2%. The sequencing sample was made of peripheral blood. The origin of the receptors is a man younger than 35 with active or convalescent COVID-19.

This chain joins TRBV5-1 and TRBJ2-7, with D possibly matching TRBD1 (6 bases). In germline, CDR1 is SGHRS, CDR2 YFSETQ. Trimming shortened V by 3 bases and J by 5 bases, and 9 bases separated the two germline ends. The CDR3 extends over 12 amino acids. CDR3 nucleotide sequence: TGCGCCAGCAGCTCTGACAGGAACGAGCAGTACTTC. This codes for CASSSDRNEQYF.

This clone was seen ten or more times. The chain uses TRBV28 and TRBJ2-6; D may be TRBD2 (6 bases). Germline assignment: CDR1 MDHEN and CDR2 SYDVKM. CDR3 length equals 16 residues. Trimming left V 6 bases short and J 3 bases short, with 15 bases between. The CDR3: CASRPGGAGGANVLTF. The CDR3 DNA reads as TGTGCCAGCAGGCCCGGGGGTGCTGGTGGGGCCAACGTCCTGACTTTC. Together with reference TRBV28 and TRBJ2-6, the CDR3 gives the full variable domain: DVKVTQSSRYLVKRTGEKVFLECVQDMDHENMFWYRQDPGLGLRLIYFSYDVKMKEKGDIPEGYSVSREKKERFSLILESASTNQTSMYLCASRPGGAGGANVLTFGAGSRLTVL.

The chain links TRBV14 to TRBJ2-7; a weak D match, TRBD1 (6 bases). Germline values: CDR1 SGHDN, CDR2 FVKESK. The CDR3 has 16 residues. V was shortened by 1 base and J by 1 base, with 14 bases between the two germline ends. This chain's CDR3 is CASSQVSWGRSYEQYF. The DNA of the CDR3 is TGTGCCAGCAGCCAAGTATCGTGGGGGCGATCCTACGAGCAGTACTTC.

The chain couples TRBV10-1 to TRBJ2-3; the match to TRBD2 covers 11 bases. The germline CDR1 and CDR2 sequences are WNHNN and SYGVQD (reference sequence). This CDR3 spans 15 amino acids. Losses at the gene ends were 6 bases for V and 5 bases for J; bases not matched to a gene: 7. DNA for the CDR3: TGCGCCAGCAGCTTAGCGGGAGGGCCTAAAGATACGCAGTATTTT. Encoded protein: CASSLAGGPKDTQYF.

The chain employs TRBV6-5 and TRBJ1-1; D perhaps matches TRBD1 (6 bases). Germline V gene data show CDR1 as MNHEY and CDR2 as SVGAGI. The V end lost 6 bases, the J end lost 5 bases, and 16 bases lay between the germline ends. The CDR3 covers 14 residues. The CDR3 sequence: CASSLGGVGTEAFF. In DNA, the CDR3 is TGTGCCAGCAGCCTAGGGGGGGTTGGGACTGAAGCTTTCTTT.

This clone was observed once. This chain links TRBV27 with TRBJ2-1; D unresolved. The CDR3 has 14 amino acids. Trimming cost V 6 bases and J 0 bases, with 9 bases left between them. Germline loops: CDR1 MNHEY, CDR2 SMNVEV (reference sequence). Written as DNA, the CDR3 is TGTGCCAGCAGCTCGGAGAGCTCCTACAATGAGCAGTTCTTC. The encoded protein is CASSSESSYNEQFF.

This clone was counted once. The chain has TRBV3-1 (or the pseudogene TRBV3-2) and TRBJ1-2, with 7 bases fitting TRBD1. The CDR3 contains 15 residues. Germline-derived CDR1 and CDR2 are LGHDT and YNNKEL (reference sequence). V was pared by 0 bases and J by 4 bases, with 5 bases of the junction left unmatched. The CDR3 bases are TGTGCCAGCAGCCAAGAGGGGACAGCGGTCTATGGCTACACCTTC. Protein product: CASSQEGTAVYGYTF.

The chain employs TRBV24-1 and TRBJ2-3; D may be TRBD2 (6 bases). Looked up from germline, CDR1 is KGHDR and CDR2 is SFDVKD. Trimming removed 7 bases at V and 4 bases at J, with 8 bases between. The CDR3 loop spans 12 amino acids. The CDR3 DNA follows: TGTGCCACCAGGGGGGAGGCAGATACGCAGTATTTT. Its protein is CATRGEADTQYF.

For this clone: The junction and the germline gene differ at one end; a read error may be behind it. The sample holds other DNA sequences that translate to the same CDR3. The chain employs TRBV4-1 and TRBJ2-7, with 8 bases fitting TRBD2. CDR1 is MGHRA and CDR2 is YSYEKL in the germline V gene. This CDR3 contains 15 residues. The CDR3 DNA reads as TGCGCCAGCAGCCAACAGACTAGCGTGCCCTACGAGCAGTACTTT. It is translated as CASSQQTSVPYEQYF.

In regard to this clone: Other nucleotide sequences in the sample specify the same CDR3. Written as DNA, the CDR3 is TGCAGTGCTCGGGATTACACTGAAGCTTTCTTT. Protein product: CSARDYTEAFF. This sequence joins TRBV20-1 and TRBJ1-1; no reliable D call. The CDR3 loop spans 11 amino acids. CDR1 is DFQATT, CDR2 SNEGSKA, per germline (reference sequence). The ends were cut back, 5 bases at V and 3 bases at J, with 7 bases in the middle.

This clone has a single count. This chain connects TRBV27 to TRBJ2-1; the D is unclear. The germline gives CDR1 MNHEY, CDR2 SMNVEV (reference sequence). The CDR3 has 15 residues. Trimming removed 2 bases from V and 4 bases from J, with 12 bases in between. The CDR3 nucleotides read TGTGCCAGCAGTTTAGGGCCAGCAGGTTACAATGAGCAGTTCTTC. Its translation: CASSLGPAGYNEQFF.

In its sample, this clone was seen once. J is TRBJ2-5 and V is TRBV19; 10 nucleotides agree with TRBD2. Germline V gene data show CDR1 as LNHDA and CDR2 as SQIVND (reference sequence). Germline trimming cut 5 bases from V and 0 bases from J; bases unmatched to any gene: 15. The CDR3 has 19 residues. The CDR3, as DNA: TGTGCCAGTAGTCTATCCCCCGCTTGGCTAGCGGGGGACCAAGAGACCCAGTACTTC. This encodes CASSLSPAWLAGDQETQYF.

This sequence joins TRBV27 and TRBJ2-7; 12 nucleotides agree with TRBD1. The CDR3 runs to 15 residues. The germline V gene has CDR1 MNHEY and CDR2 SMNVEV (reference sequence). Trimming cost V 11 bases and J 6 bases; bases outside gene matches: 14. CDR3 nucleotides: TGTGCCTGCTCTCCCTGGGGACAGGGGGCCCGCGAGCAGTACTTC. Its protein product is CACSPWGQGAREQYF.

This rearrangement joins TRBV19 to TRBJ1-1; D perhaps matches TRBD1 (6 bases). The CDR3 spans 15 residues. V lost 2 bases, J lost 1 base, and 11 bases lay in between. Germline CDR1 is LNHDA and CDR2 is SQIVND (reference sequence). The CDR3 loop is CASSITGTQNTEAFF. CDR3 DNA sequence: TGTGCCAGTAGTATAACCGGGACACAGAACACTGAAGCTTTCTTT.

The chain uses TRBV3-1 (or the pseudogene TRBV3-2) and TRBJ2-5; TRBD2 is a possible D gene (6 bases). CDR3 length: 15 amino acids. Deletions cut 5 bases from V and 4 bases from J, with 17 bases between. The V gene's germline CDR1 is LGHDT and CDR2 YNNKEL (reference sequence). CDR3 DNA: TGTGCCAGCAGCGCCTACGGAGGGAAGGGAGAGACCCAGTACTTC. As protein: CASSAYGGKGETQYF.

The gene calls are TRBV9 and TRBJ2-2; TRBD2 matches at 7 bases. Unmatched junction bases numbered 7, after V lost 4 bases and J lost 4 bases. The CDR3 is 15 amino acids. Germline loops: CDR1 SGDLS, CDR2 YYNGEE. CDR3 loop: CASSRSGMRTGELFF. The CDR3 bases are TGTGCCAGCAGCAGGAGCGGGATGCGCACCGGGGAGCTGTTTTTT.

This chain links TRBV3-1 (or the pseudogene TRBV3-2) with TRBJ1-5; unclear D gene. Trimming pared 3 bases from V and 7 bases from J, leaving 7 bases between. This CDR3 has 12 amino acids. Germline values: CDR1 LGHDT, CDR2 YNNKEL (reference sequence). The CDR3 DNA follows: TGTGCCAGCAGCCACTTCGGGCAGCCCCAGCATTTT. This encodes CASSHFGQPQHF.

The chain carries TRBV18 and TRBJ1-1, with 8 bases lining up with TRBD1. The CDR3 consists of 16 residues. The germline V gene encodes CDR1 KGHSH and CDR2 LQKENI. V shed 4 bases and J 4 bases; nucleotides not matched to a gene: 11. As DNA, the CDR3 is TGTGCCAGCTCACTATCTTTCACAGGGGGAGGCACTGAAGCTTTCTTT. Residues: CASSLSFTGGGTEAFF.

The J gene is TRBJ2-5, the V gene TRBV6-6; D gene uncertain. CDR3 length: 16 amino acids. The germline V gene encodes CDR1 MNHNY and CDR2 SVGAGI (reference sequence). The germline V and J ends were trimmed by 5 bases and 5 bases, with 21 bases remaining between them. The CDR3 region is CASSPITLRSSETQYF. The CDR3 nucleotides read TGTGCCAGCAGTCCTATAACCCTGCGAAGTTCCGAGACCCAGTACTTC.

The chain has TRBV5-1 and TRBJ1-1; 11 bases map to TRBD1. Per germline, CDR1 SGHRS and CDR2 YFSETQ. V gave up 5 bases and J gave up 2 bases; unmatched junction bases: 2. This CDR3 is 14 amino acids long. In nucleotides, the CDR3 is TGCGCCAGCAGTGGACAGGGGGCAAACACTGAAGCTTTCTTT. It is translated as CASSGQGANTEAFF.

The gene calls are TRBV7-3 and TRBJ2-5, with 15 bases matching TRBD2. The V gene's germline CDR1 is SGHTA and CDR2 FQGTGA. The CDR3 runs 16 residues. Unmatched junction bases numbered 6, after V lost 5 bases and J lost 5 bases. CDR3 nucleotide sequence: TGTGCCAGCAGCCATTCCGGGACTAGCGGGAGGGAGACCCAGTACTTC. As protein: CASSHSGTSGRETQYF.